One sample yielded the 13 T cell receptor beta chains listed below, sequenced in a study of blood T cell repertoires in COVID-19 (dated by TCRdb to 2020 to 2021). Libraries came from the immunoSEQ multiplex PCR assay. This immuneACCESS table, as held by TCRdb, lists in-frame sequences with V and J called but not all clones. Of the missing ones, under half trace to an unresolved V gene in checked studies; the others have no known cause. The sample table contains around 110,000 clones; only one count was recorded for 90% to 95% of them. The biggest ten clones account for 1% to 1.5% of the sample. Source material: peripheral blood. All receptors derive from a woman in her 30s with acute or convalescent COVID-19.

The rearrangement joins TRBV5-4 to TRBJ1-1; possibly TRBD1 for D (6 bases). Trimming took off 4 bases at V and 7 bases at J, with 23 bases between the two ends. CDR3 length: 16 residues. Germline lookup yields CDR1 SGHNT and CDR2 YYREEE (reference sequence). Written as DNA, the CDR3 is TGTGCCAGCAGCCCGGGGGGTGGGGGCGGCGAGTTTGAAGCTTTCTTT. This gives the protein CASSPGGGGGEFEAFF.

J is TRBJ1-2 and V is TRBV19; TRBD1 aligns across 7 bases. The V gene end was trimmed by 3 bases and the J gene end by 6 bases; junction bases not matched to a gene: 4. Per germline, CDR1 LNHDA and CDR2 SQIVND (reference sequence). The CDR3 sequence is 13 residues long. Here the CDR3 DNA reads TGTGCCAGTAGTATGGCACAGGGGAATGGCTACACCTTC. This sequence encodes CASSMAQGNGYTF.

This chain joins TRBV4-3 and TRBJ1-4; D gene unclear. Germline V lookup: CDR1 LGHNA, CDR2 YSLEER. The CDR3 has 16 amino acids. Trimming cost V 1 base and J 8 bases, with 17 bases left between them. For the CDR3, the DNA is TGCGCCAGCAGCCAAGGGAAGGAGCTTTTATCCGAAAAACTGTTTTTT. Translating gives CASSQGKELLSEKLFF.

The chain employs TRBV29-1 and TRBJ2-1, with a tentative D call TRBD2 (5 bases). CDR1 is SQVTM, CDR2 ANQGSEA, per germline. The length of the CDR3 is 15 residues. Trimming shortened V by 7 bases and J by 6 bases, and 22 bases separated the two germline ends. The chain's CDR3 is CSALPPGIKSNEQFF. Here the CDR3 DNA reads TGCAGCGCTCTACCTCCGGGAATTAAGTCCAATGAGCAGTTCTTC.

The chain recombines TRBV30 with TRBJ2-2; 9 nucleotides agree with TRBD1. This CDR3 is 16 amino acids long. Germline CDR1 and CDR2: GTSNPN and SVGIG (reference sequence). J lost 4 bases, V lost 7 bases, and 13 bases had no gene match. The CDR3 loop is CASRSEQGAFTGELFF. The CDR3, as DNA: TGTGCCTCCCGGTCAGAACAGGGGGCTTTCACCGGGGAGCTGTTTTTT.

Concerning this clone: As the CDR3 is not closed by the conserved phenylalanine or tryptophan, this likely results from a read error. The DNA is left out, because the CDR3 cannot be placed on it with certainty; the CDR3 is given as TCRdb lists it. The chain joins TRBV27 to TRBJ1-2. The germline V gene encodes CDR1 MNHEY and CDR2 SMNVEV (reference sequence). With termini counted, the CDR3 has 12 amino acids. The CDR3 region is CASGPTPPGVLN.

The J gene is TRBJ2-1, the V gene TRBV11-2, with TRBD2 as a possible D gene (7 bases). The CDR3 totals 15 residues. Deletions cut 6 bases from V and 4 bases from J, with 16 bases between. Germline V gives CDR1 SGHAT, CDR2 FQNNGV. The CDR3 bases are TGTGCCAGCAGAGAGGGGGGGGCTCATTACAATGAGCAGTTCTTC. This codes for CASREGGAHYNEQFF.

The rearrangement links TRBV27 to TRBJ2-2; a weak D match, TRBD1 (6 bases). The CDR3 is 13 residues long. Trimming stripped 5 bases from V and 7 bases from J, with 11 bases between. Germline V gives CDR1 MNHEY, CDR2 SMNVEV (reference sequence). CDR3 nucleotide sequence: TGTGCCAGCAGTAAAGCAGGGGTCGGGGAGCTGTTTTTT. Translated: CASSKAGVGELFF.

This chain links TRBV5-5 with TRBJ2-6, with D tentatively TRBD1 (6 bases). Germline lookup yields CDR1 SGHKS and CDR2 YYEKEE (reference sequence). Trimming took off 2 bases at V and 1 base at J, with 7 bases between the two ends. This CDR3 is 15 amino acids long. The CDR3 DNA reads TGTGCCAGCAGCTTTACAGGGTCTGGGGCCAACGTCCTGACTTTC. It encodes CASSFTGSGANVLTF.

The chain couples TRBV15 to TRBJ2-7; 9 positions agree with TRBD1. CDR3 size: 16 residues. Germline CDR1 reads LNHNV; CDR2 reads YYDKDF (reference sequence). The trim removed 3 bases at V and 2 bases at J, leaving 8 bases unmatched. In DNA, the CDR3 is TGTGCCACCAGCAGGAGTCGGGGACAGGGAACCTACGAGCAGTACTTC. It specifies CATSRSRGQGTYEQYF. Using reference TRBV15 and TRBJ2-7 for the parts outside the CDR3, the full variable domain is DAMVIQNPRYQVTQFGKPVTLSCSQTLNHNVMYWYQQKSSQAPKLLFHYYDKDFNNEADTPDNFQSRRPNTSFCFLDIRSPGLGDTAMYLCATSRSRGQGTYEQYFGPGTRLTVT.

The V call is TRBV28, the J call TRBJ2-7; 7 positions match TRBD1. Germline CDR1 reads MDHEN; CDR2 reads SYDVKM. The CDR3 runs to 13 residues. With 6 bases clipped from V and 4 bases from J, the junction kept 6 bases outside the gene matches. CDR3: CASRLGTVYEQYF. The DNA of the CDR3 is TGTGCCAGCAGATTAGGGACAGTTTACGAGCAGTACTTC.

The genes are TRBV6-5 and TRBJ1-2, with a possible D match to TRBD1 (5 bases). V lost 0 bases to trimming and J lost 7 bases, with 9 bases between them. The CDR3 consists of 13 residues. Germline V gene data show CDR1 as MNHEY and CDR2 as SVGAGI. The CDR3 DNA reads as TGTGCCAGCAGTTACTCGATAGGGGTTGGCTACACCTTC. This gives the protein CASSYSIGVGYTF.

CDR3 bases: TGTGCCAGCAGCTTGTCGGCAGGGAATACCAACACTGAAGCTTTCTTT. It specifies CASSLSAGNTNTEAFF. The chain is built from TRBV13 and TRBJ1-1; tentative D call: TRBD1 (5 bases). V gave up 3 bases and J gave up 2 bases, with 16 bases separating them. The germline V gene encodes CDR1 PRHDT and CDR2 FYEKMQ (reference sequence). The CDR3 is made up of 16 amino acids.